This T cell receptor (beta chain) emerged from a study of cytomegalovirus exposure and HLA in healthy donors. PCR employed 60 Vbeta and 13 Jbeta primers. Using immunoSEQ multiplex PCR, the repertoire was profiled, and TCRdb retains in-frame clones only, with some absent. The sample yields about 130,000 clones, around 83% seen once. Germline V gene sequence: CDR1 LNHDA, CDR2 SQIVND (reference sequence). The CDR3 sequence is 15 residues long. Trimming at V came to 4 bases and at J to 4 bases, leaving 6 bases not matched to a gene. V usage is TRBV19 and J usage is TRBJ1-2, with 10 bases that match TRBD1. The clonotype comes from a girl aged 2-15 years in good health and CMV-seronegative. The material sequenced was PBMCs. This chain's CDR3 is CASSRRTGGGYGYTF. The CDR3 DNA reads TGTGCCAGTAGTAGACGGACAGGGGGTGGCTATGGCTACACCTTC.